Each of the 30 T cell receptor beta chains below was sequenced from the same sample in a study of blood T cell repertoires in COVID-19. Some clones are missing from TCRdb's copy, which holds only in-frame ones; the method was immunoSEQ multiplex PCR. This table has approximately 210,000 clones, less than 85% appearing once. Sequenced material: peripheral blood. Source of these receptors: a woman aged 65 to 85 with active or convalescent COVID-19.

This chain connects TRBV5-1 to TRBJ2-7; D is possibly TRBD1 (6 bases). The CDR3 covers 16 residues. V dropped 3 bases and J dropped 3 bases, with 19 bases sitting between them. Germline CDR1 SGHRS, CDR2 YFSETQ. CDR3 amino acids: CASSSTRWQGGYEQYF. DNA for the CDR3: TGCGCCAGCAGCTCAACCAGGTGGCAAGGGGGCTACGAGCAGTACTTC.

This clone is a singleton in its sample. This rearrangement joins TRBV5-4 to TRBJ2-5; maybe TRBD2 (5 bases). This CDR3 comprises 16 residues. Between the trimmed V and J ends, which lost 4 bases and 3 bases, there was a span of 19 bases. From germline, CDR1 is SGHNT and CDR2 YYREEE (reference sequence). CDR3 loop: CASSPGEGVLKETQYF. DNA of the CDR3: TGTGCCAGCAGCCCGGGCGAGGGAGTATTAAAAGAGACCCAGTACTTC. The full variable domain, with the rest looked up from reference TRBV5-4 and TRBJ2-5, is ETGVTQSPTHLIKTRGQQVTLRCSSQSGHNTVSWYQQALGQGPQFIFQYYREEENGRGNFPPRFSGLQFPNYSSELNVNALELDDSALYLCASSPGEGVLKETQYFGPGTRLLVL.

This rearrangement joins TRBV9 to TRBJ1-5; 8 bases line up with TRBD1. This CDR3 is 16 amino acids long. V shed 4 bases, J shed 0 bases, and the junction held 6 bases outside the gene matches. The germline V gene has CDR1 SGDLS and CDR2 YYNGEE. The chain's CDR3 is CASSPGTGASNQPQHF. CDR3 bases: TGTGCCAGCAGCCCGGGGACAGGAGCTAGCAATCAGCCCCAGCATTTT.

The chain carries TRBV5-1 and TRBJ2-7; TRBD2 is a possible D gene (6 bases). Germline loops: CDR1 SGHRS, CDR2 YFSETQ. This CDR3 is 14 amino acids long. The V end lost 4 bases, the J end lost 5 bases, and 16 bases lay between the germline ends. In DNA, the CDR3 is TGCGCCAGCAGCCCCCTAAGCGGAGGGGACGAGCAGTACTTC. It translates to CASSPLSGGDEQYF.

The CDR3 DNA reads as TGTGCCAGCAAGGGACAGGGGGCCTACGAGCAGTACTTC. Protein sequence: CASKGQGAYEQYF. The chain employs TRBV6-5 and TRBJ2-7; 11 bases line up with TRBD1. The germline CDR1 and CDR2 sequences are MNHEY and SVGAGI. The CDR3 consists of 13 residues. Trimming removed 7 bases from V and 2 bases from J; junction bases left unmatched: 1.

V and J are TRBV6-6 and TRBJ2-5, with 12 bases lining up with TRBD2. Trimming at V came to 2 bases and at J to 5 bases, leaving 6 bases not matched to a gene. Germline V gives CDR1 MNHNY, CDR2 SVGAGI (reference sequence). The CDR3 sequence is 16 residues long. CDR3 amino acids: CASSYPTSGRPETQYF. CDR3 DNA sequence: TGTGCCAGCAGTTACCCGACTAGCGGGAGACCGGAGACCCAGTACTTC.

This clone was detected only once. V gene TRBV24-1 combines with J gene TRBJ2-3; D gene ambiguous. The CDR3 has 13 amino acids. Germline values: CDR1 KGHDR, CDR2 SFDVKD. V lost 3 bases, J lost 5 bases, and 8 bases lay in between. The CDR3 sequence: CATSDNYRDTQYF. CDR3 nucleotides: TGTGCCACCAGTGATAACTATAGAGATACGCAGTATTTT.

CDR3 amino acids: CASSSSGGEQFF. The CDR3 nucleotides read TGCGCCAGCAGCTCCTCGGGGGGTGAGCAGTTCTTC. The V gene is TRBV5-1, the J gene TRBJ2-1, with 7 bases matching TRBD2. Germline V gives CDR1 SGHRS, CDR2 YFSETQ. The CDR3 spans 12 residues. Germline trimming cut 3 bases from V and 9 bases from J; bases unmatched to any gene: 3. Full variable domain (rest looked up from reference TRBV5-1 and TRBJ2-1): KAGVTQTPRYLIKTRGQQVTLSCSPISGHRSVSWYQQTPGQGLQFLFEYFSETQRNKGNFPGRFSGRQFSNSRSEMNVSTLELGDSALYLCASSSSGGEQFFGPGTRLTVL.

The rearrangement uses TRBV25-1 and TRBJ2-7; 11 nucleotides agree with TRBD2. The CDR3 sequence is 15 residues long. With 6 bases clipped from V and 0 bases from J, the junction kept 4 bases outside the gene matches. The germline gives CDR1 MGHDK, CDR2 SYGVNS. This chain's CDR3 is CASSASGRSSYEQYF. The DNA for the CDR3 is TGTGCCAGCAGCGCTAGCGGGAGGAGCTCCTACGAGCAGTACTTC.

The CDR3 is CASSYARGPNTEAFF. Written as DNA, the CDR3 is TGTGCCAGCAGTTACGCCAGGGGGCCCAACACTGAAGCTTTCTTT. The V and J genes are TRBV6-6 and TRBJ1-1, with TRBD1 matching 8 bases. The germline V gene has CDR1 MNHNY and CDR2 SVGAGI (reference sequence). V was clipped by 2 bases and J by 2 bases; unmatched bases: 4. The CDR3 totals 15 residues.

The chain uses TRBV5-4 and TRBJ2-1; tentative D call: TRBD1 (5 bases). The CDR3 sequence is 14 residues long. Germline loops: CDR1 SGHNT, CDR2 YYREEE (reference sequence). Trimming stripped 0 bases from V and 4 bases from J, with 8 bases between. The CDR3 nucleotides read TGTGCCAGCAGCTTGGGACAGATATACAATGAGCAGTTCTTC. Translating gives CASSLGQIYNEQFF.

This clone was detected only a few times. The rearrangement uses TRBV7-9 and TRBJ2-2, with a weak D call TRBD1 (6 bases). Germline CDR1 reads SEHNR; CDR2 reads FQNEAQ (reference sequence). The CDR3 runs to 14 residues. The V and J ends lost 5 bases and 5 bases respectively, with 12 bases between them. CDR3 residues: CASSQYRETGELFF. The CDR3 bases are TGTGCCAGCAGCCAGTACAGGGAGACCGGGGAGCTGTTTTTT.

This chain connects TRBV2 to TRBJ2-5, with D possibly matching TRBD2 (5 bases). Looked up from germline, CDR1 is SNHLY and CDR2 is FYNNEI. Trimming pared 6 bases from V and 4 bases from J, leaving 18 bases between. This CDR3 is 15 amino acids long. For the CDR3, the DNA is TGTGCCAGCAGCCGAGATCTAGCTATGGGAGAGACCCAGTACTTC. It specifies CASSRDLAMGETQYF.

The chain links TRBV6-6 to TRBJ1-4; 10 bases fit TRBD1. Germline CDR1 MNHNY, CDR2 SVGAGI (reference sequence). The CDR3 totals 17 residues. After removal of 5 bases from V and 7 bases from J, the junction contained 13 bases not matched to a gene. CDR3 in DNA: TGTGCCAGCAGTCTCGGACAGGGGGTGCCTCTCCTTGAAAAACTGTTTTTT. Translating gives CASSLGQGVPLLEKLFF.

DNA of the CDR3: TGTGCCAGCAGCAGCGAACAGGGGGCGGAAGGCTACACCTTC. Its protein product is CASSSEQGAEGYTF. The genes are TRBV7-6 and TRBJ1-2, with TRBD1 matching over 9 bases. J gave up 8 bases and V 5 bases, and 9 bases lay outside the gene matches. Germline assignment: CDR1 SGHVS and CDR2 FNYEAQ. The CDR3 length is 14 residues. The whole variable domain, remainder taken from reference TRBV7-6 and TRBJ1-2, is GAGVSQSPRYKVTKRGQDVALRCDPISGHVSLYWYRQALGQGPEFLTYFNYEAQQDKSGLPNDRFSAERPEGSISTLTIQRTEQRDSAMYRCASSSEQGAEGYTFGSGTRLTVV.

The V gene is TRBV28, the J gene TRBJ1-1, with D uncertain. Trimming removed 10 bases at V and 1 base at J, with 10 bases between. CDR3 size: 12 residues. Germline values: CDR1 MDHEN, CDR2 SYDVKM. CDR3 sequence (DNA): TGTGCCACACATCGAGGGAACACTGAAGCTTTCTTT. The encoded protein is CATHRGNTEAFF.

The chain carries TRBV6-5 and TRBJ1-2; maybe TRBD1 (6 bases). Germline assignment: CDR1 MNHEY and CDR2 SVGAGI. There are 14 residues in the CDR3. The V gene lost 7 bases and the J gene lost 2 bases, with 14 bases spanning the gap. CDR3 protein: CASKPPGQNYGYTF. In DNA form, the CDR3 reads TGTGCCAGCAAACCTCCAGGACAGAACTATGGCTACACCTTC.

The J gene is TRBJ1-5, the V gene TRBV4-2; 7 positions match TRBD1. V shed 3 bases, J shed 5 bases, and the junction held 7 bases outside the gene matches. The CDR3 is made up of 15 amino acids. Germline V CDR1 and CDR2: LGHNA, YNFKEQ. The CDR3 sequence: CASSQPGTVDQPQHF. In DNA form, the CDR3 reads TGTGCCAGCAGCCAGCCCGGGACAGTTGATCAGCCCCAGCATTTT.

V is TRBV24-1 and J is TRBJ1-1, with D hard to call. The CDR3 has 13 residues. Germline values: CDR1 KGHDR, CDR2 SFDVKD. The V and J ends lost 2 bases and 6 bases respectively, with 9 bases between them. The CDR3 loop is CATSDSYGAEAFF. Written as DNA, the CDR3 is TGTGCCACCAGTGATTCTTACGGTGCTGAAGCTTTCTTT.

The chain is built from TRBV3-1 (or the pseudogene TRBV3-2) and TRBJ1-1; TRBD1 matches at 8 bases. CDR3 size: 14 residues. With V trimmed by 7 bases and J by 4 bases, 8 bases remained unmatched. The germline V gene has CDR1 LGHDT and CDR2 YNNKEL (reference sequence). CDR3 in amino acids: CASTRGQASTEAFF. Written as DNA, the CDR3 is TGTGCCAGCACAAGGGGACAGGCTTCCACTGAAGCTTTCTTT.

This clone was detected only once. The CDR3, as DNA: TGTGCCAGTAGTAACACAGGGGGTAAAAACATTCAGTACTTC. As protein: CASSNTGGKNIQYF. The chain uses TRBV19 and TRBJ2-4; 8 positions agree with TRBD1. V dropped 4 bases and J dropped 4; count of bases not matched to a gene: 3. The CDR3 is 14 residues long. Germline CDR1 LNHDA, CDR2 SQIVND (reference sequence).

The chain employs TRBV29-1 and TRBJ2-3; D might be TRBD2 (5 bases). V dropped 8 bases and J dropped 0 bases, with 12 bases sitting between them. The CDR3 totals 13 residues. Germline loops: CDR1 SQVTM, CDR2 ANQGSEA. Written as DNA, the CDR3 is TGCAGCACCCGACGGGGTAGCACAGATACGCAGTATTTT. Its translation: CSTRRGSTDTQYF.

The chain employs TRBV5-1 and TRBJ1-2, with 8 bases lining up with TRBD1. CDR3 length: 16 amino acids. J was trimmed by 8 bases and V by 0 bases; bases with no gene match: 12. CDR1 and CDR2 (germline): SGHRS, YFSETQ. CDR3 in DNA: TGCGCCAGCAGCTTGGCGGGACGACAGGGGTCGCGGGGCTACACCTTC. It yields the protein CASSLAGRQGSRGYTF. Based on the CDR3 plus reference TRBV5-1 and TRBJ1-2, the full variable domain is KAGVTQTPRYLIKTRGQQVTLSCSPISGHRSVSWYQQTPGQGLQFLFEYFSETQRNKGNFPGRFSGRQFSNSRSEMNVSTLELGDSALYLCASSLAGRQGSRGYTFGSGTRLTVV.

V and J are TRBV7-2 and TRBJ2-7; the match to TRBD2 covers 9 bases. This CDR3 spans 16 amino acids. Per the germline V gene, CDR1 is SGHTA and CDR2 is FQGNSA. V lost 1 base and J lost 4; bases outside the gene matches: 8. CDR3: CASSLGIAGAKYEQYF. CDR3 coding DNA: TGTGCCAGCAGCTTAGGGATAGCGGGGGCCAAATACGAGCAGTACTTC.

With regard to this clone: Other DNA sequences within the sample encode an identical CDR3. The chain links TRBV15 to TRBJ2-7; TRBD2 is a possible D gene (6 bases). CDR3 length equals 14 residues. Germline CDR1 LNHNV, CDR2 YYDKDF (reference sequence). V shed 1 base and J shed 2 bases, with 9 bases lying between them. The CDR3 bases are TGTGCCACCAGCAGAGTGCGGGGCCCCTACGAGCAGTACTTC. It yields the protein CATSRVRGPYEQYF.

The chain is built from TRBV5-1 and TRBJ1-2; the D is unclear. Germline-derived CDR1 and CDR2 are SGHRS and YFSETQ. The CDR3 totals 14 residues. Trimming stripped 4 bases from V and 4 bases from J, with 14 bases between. The CDR3 sequence: CASSPQGVSYGYTF. The CDR3 DNA sequence: TGCGCCAGCAGCCCCCAAGGAGTTTCCTATGGCTACACCTTC.

For the CDR3, the DNA is TGTGCCAGCAGGCACCGGGATCTCGAGGGCGAGACCCAGTACTTC. The encoded protein is CASRHRDLEGETQYF. The chain links TRBV2 to TRBJ2-5, with D possibly being TRBD2 (5 bases). Germline V gene data show CDR1 as SNHLY and CDR2 as FYNNEI. V was trimmed by 6 bases and J by 5 bases, leaving 19 bases between them. The CDR3 runs 15 residues.

V is TRBV3-1 (or the pseudogene TRBV3-2) and J is TRBJ1-5; 7 nucleotides line up with TRBD1. In germline, CDR1 is LGHDT, CDR2 YNNKEL (reference sequence). The CDR3 is 14 amino acids. The junction had 2 bases not matched to a gene; V was cut back by 4 bases and J by 2 bases. CDR3 nucleotides: TGTGCCAGCAGCCTCGGGACAGGCAATCAGCCCCAGCATTTT. Protein product: CASSLGTGNQPQHF.

The rearrangement links TRBV5-8 to TRBJ1-3, with no clear D. This CDR3 is built from 14 residues. Germline V gives CDR1 SGHTS, CDR2 YDEGEE. The ends were cut back, 3 bases at V and 8 bases at J, with 15 bases in the middle. The CDR3 is CASSWSSAAHTIYF. Here the CDR3 DNA reads TGTGCCAGCAGCTGGAGTTCGGCGGCTCACACCATATATTTT.

The V gene is TRBV4-3, the J gene TRBJ1-4; 8 bases line up with TRBD1. This CDR3 has 14 amino acids. Trimming at V came to 4 bases and at J to 6 bases, leaving 4 bases not matched to a gene. The germline CDR1 and CDR2 sequences are LGHNA and YSLEER. The CDR3 region is CASSLRGLDEKLFF. The CDR3 DNA reads TGCGCCAGCAGCCTCAGGGGGCTTGATGAAAAACTGTTTTTT.